A single sample is the source of the 30 T cell receptor beta chains below, sequenced in a study of cytomegalovirus exposure and HLA in healthy donors. PCR employed 60 Vbeta and 13 Jbeta primers. Data came from immunoSEQ multiplex PCR; TCRdb stores just in-frame clones and leaves some out. This table has about 190,000 clones, about 80% appearing once. Sequences were obtained from PBMCs. The receptors derive from a woman under 30 in good health and CMV-seropositive.

The genes are TRBV2 and TRBJ1-1; 10 nucleotides align to TRBD1. CDR1 and CDR2 from the germline V gene are SNHLY and FYNNEI. CDR3 length: 17 amino acids. Germline trimming cut 9 bases from V and 0 bases from J; bases unmatched to any gene: 13. The CDR3 sequence: CARLSGTGAGVNTEAFF. The CDR3 region has the DNA TGTGCCAGGCTGAGCGGGACAGGGGCGGGGGTGAACACTGAAGCTTTCTTT.

DNA of the CDR3: TGTGCCAGCAGCTTAAGGCACGGGGGGAATACCAAAGAGACCCAGTACTTC. Its translation: CASSLRHGGNTKETQYF. The J gene is TRBJ2-5, the V gene TRBV7-2; 7 bases line up with TRBD2. J lost 3 bases, V lost 2 bases, and 12 bases had no gene match. CDR3 size: 17 residues. CDR1 is SGHTA, CDR2 FQGNSA, per germline.

Only a few counts were recorded for this clone. CDR3 sequence: CASSIDGRGLGYTF. In DNA, the CDR3 is TGTGCCAGTAGTATAGATGGCAGGGGGCTTGGCTACACCTTC. The chain couples TRBV19 to TRBJ1-2; 8 bases map to TRBD1. The germline V gene encodes CDR1 LNHDA and CDR2 SQIVND (reference sequence). The CDR3 consists of 14 residues. The V segment lost 0 bases and the J segment 7 bases; nucleotides outside the gene matches: 4.

This sequence joins TRBV27 and TRBJ1-6, with unresolved D. Per the germline V gene, CDR1 is MNHEY and CDR2 is SMNVEV (reference sequence). V lost 6 bases and J 7 bases, leaving 16 bases between the germline ends. This CDR3 comprises 15 residues. The CDR3 nucleotides read TGTGCCAGCAGCCCCCTACTCAAGCTAAATTCACCCCTCCACTTT. As protein: CASSPLLKLNSPLHF.

CDR3 region: CASSFGDRETQYF. The CDR3 DNA reads TGCGCCAGCAGCTTTGGGGACAGGGAGACCCAGTACTTC. The gene calls are TRBV5-1 and TRBJ2-5; 8 bases agree with TRBD1. The germline V gene has CDR1 SGHRS and CDR2 YFSETQ. The CDR3 is made up of 13 amino acids. Losses at the gene ends were 2 bases for V and 5 bases for J; bases not matched to a gene: 2. Full variable domain (remainder filled in from reference TRBV5-1 and TRBJ2-5): KAGVTQTPRYLIKTRGQQVTLSCSPISGHRSVSWYQQTPGQGLQFLFEYFSETQRNKGNFPGRFSGRQFSNSRSEMNVSTLELGDSALYLCASSFGDRETQYFGPGTRLLVL.

The chain joins TRBV13 to TRBJ2-7; TRBD2 might be the D (5 bases). Per the germline V gene, CDR1 is PRHDT and CDR2 is FYEKMQ (reference sequence). V shed 5 bases and J shed 5 bases, with 19 bases lying between them. The CDR3 has 15 residues. The CDR3 spells CASSVTVGLFHEQYF. The DNA for the CDR3 is TGTGCCAGCAGCGTAACGGTTGGACTCTTCCACGAGCAGTACTTC.

The CDR3 here is CASSPRWGAGTDTQYF. The CDR3 DNA reads as TGTGCCAGCTCACCACGTTGGGGCGCGGGCACAGATACGCAGTATTTT. V is TRBV18 and J is TRBJ2-3, with D possibly being TRBD1 (5 bases). The V end was cut by 1 base, the J end by 1 base, with 12 bases between. The germline V gene has CDR1 KGHSH and CDR2 LQKENI. This CDR3 contains 16 residues.

The chain has TRBV7-2 and TRBJ1-4; D gene uncertain. The CDR3 is 15 amino acids. V lost 3 bases and J 6 bases, leaving 14 bases between the germline ends. Germline V gene sequence: CDR1 SGHTA, CDR2 FQGNSA. As DNA, the CDR3 is TGTGCCAGCAGCTTTTTCCCTAGCACCGATGAAAAACTGTTTTTT. Translation: CASSFFPSTDEKLFF.

The sample holds a few counts of this clone. J is TRBJ2-5 and V is TRBV6-1, with 7 bases lining up with TRBD1. The tail of the sequence fits TRBJ2-7 better, so the J call may be wrong. This CDR3 is 16 amino acids long. From germline, CDR1 is MNHNS and CDR2 SASEGT. The CDR3 DNA reads TGTGCCAGCAGTGAAGGTAGGACAGGATGGACCTACGAGCAGTACTTC. Its protein is CASSEGRTGWTYEQYF.

This clone showed up just a few times. V usage is TRBV29-1 and J usage is TRBJ2-3; 8 bases line up with TRBD2. CDR1 SQVTM and CDR2 ANQGSEA come from the germline V gene. V was pared by 4 bases and J by 10 bases, with 10 bases of the junction left unmatched. CDR3 length: 13 residues. The CDR3 DNA sequence: TGCAGCGTTGGGACGGGGGGGAGATTTGCGCAGTATTTT. This translates into CSVGTGGRFAQYF.

This clone was seen only a few times. The rearrangement uses TRBV28 and TRBJ1-2, with 10 bases aligning to TRBD1. V lost 5 bases to trimming and J lost 8 bases; unmatched junction nucleotides: 14. The CDR3 runs to 16 residues. CDR1 is MDHEN, CDR2 SYDVKM, per germline. The CDR3 region has the DNA TGTGCCAGCAGTCCCGGGACAGGGGCCGGCGAGGGGGGCTACACCTTC. Protein product: CASSPGTGAGEGGYTF.

Concerning this clone itself: The same CDR3 also results from other DNA sequences found in this sample. The V call is TRBV5-1, the J call TRBJ2-7; maybe TRBD1 (5 bases). The germline CDR1 and CDR2 sequences are SGHRS and YFSETQ. V lost 5 bases and J 3 bases, leaving 21 bases between the germline ends. The CDR3 spans 16 residues. CDR3 sequence (DNA): TGCGCCAGCAGTTTAATCTCCGGGTCAGGACACTACGAGCAGTACTTC. The encoded protein is CASSLISGSGHYEQYF.

In its sample, this clone was seen once. The chain joins TRBV10-2 to TRBJ2-1; D is unclear. V lost 0 bases, J lost 9 bases, and 9 bases lay in between. Germline V lookup: CDR1 WSHSY, CDR2 SAAADI. CDR3 length: 13 residues. CDR3 DNA sequence: TGCGCCAGCAGTGAGTCGAGGATCTCTGAGCAGTTCTTC. Translating it yields CASSESRISEQFF.

V and J are TRBV25-1 and TRBJ2-7; possible D gene TRBD1, 6 bases. The length of the CDR3 is 16 residues. V was cut by 8 bases and J by 2 bases, with 22 bases left in between. Germline V gives CDR1 MGHDK, CDR2 SYGVNS. In DNA, the CDR3 is TGTGCCAGCGAGGGGCCGAGGGGGAACCCCGCCTACGAGCAGTACTTC. Protein sequence: CASEGPRGNPAYEQYF.

J is TRBJ2-3 and V is TRBV5-1, with a possible D match to TRBD2 (7 bases). The germline V and J ends were trimmed by 3 bases and 5 bases, with 13 bases remaining between them. Per the germline V gene, CDR1 is SGHRS and CDR2 is YFSETQ. The CDR3 loop spans 14 amino acids. The CDR3 DNA is TGCGCCAGCAGCTCGGGGGGCGGGGGAGATACGCAGTATTTT. Translation: CASSSGGGGDTQYF.

The genes are TRBV9 and TRBJ1-2, with TRBD1 matching 10 bases. The CDR3 runs to 14 residues. V gave up 3 bases and J gave up 8 bases; unmatched junction bases: 7. Germline CDR1 and CDR2: SGDLS and YYNGEE. This CDR3 reads CASSGDRGGGGYTF. The CDR3 DNA reads as TGTGCCAGCAGCGGGGACAGGGGAGGTGGAGGCTACACCTTC.

The chain combines TRBV5-1 with TRBJ1-5; D is perhaps TRBD1 (5 bases). Trimming removed 5 bases at V and 3 bases at J, with 15 bases between. In germline, CDR1 is SGHRS, CDR2 YFSETQ. The CDR3 extends over 15 amino acids. CDR3 coding DNA: TGCGCCAGCAGTACCTATCCAGGGTCCAATCAGCCCCAGCATTTT. Translated, it gives CASSTYPGSNQPQHF.

The chain recombines TRBV18 with TRBJ1-1; TRBD1 is a possible D gene (5 bases). The V and J ends lost 2 bases and 1 base respectively, with 23 bases between them. The germline gives CDR1 KGHSH, CDR2 LQKENI. CDR3 size: 19 residues. The CDR3 loop is CASSPNARVGLFRNTEAFF. The CDR3 nucleotides read TGTGCCAGCTCACCAAACGCCAGGGTGGGACTCTTTAGGAACACTGAAGCTTTCTTT.

The V call is TRBV30, the J call TRBJ2-1; D is uncertain. The V and J ends lost 0 bases and 7 bases respectively, with 7 bases between them. There are 12 residues in the CDR3. Germline CDR1 reads GTSNPN; CDR2 reads SVGIG (reference sequence). CDR3 protein: CAWSVFSNEQFF. In DNA, the CDR3 is TGTGCCTGGAGTGTATTTAGTAATGAGCAGTTCTTC.

The chain combines TRBV11-3 with TRBJ2-7; tentatively, D is TRBD1 (6 bases). V lost 2 bases and J lost 2, with 10 bases in between. The germline V gene encodes CDR1 SGHNT and CDR2 YENEEA. The length of the CDR3 is 14 residues. CDR3 bases: TGTGCCAGCAGCTTACAGGGGAAGGCCTACGAGCAGTACGTC. Encoded protein: CASSLQGKAYEQYV.

The chain recombines TRBV5-6 with TRBJ1-1; maybe TRBD1 (6 bases). Germline loops: CDR1 SGHDT, CDR2 YYEEEE. The CDR3 sequence is 15 residues long. The V end was cut by 2 bases, the J end by 4 bases, with 15 bases between. The CDR3 sequence: CASSLLGAPGTEAFF. The CDR3 nucleotides read TGTGCCAGCAGCTTACTGGGGGCGCCGGGCACTGAAGCTTTCTTT.

CDR3 sequence: CASSLMGQNEQFF. CDR3 nucleotides: TGTGCCAGCAGCTTGATGGGGCAGAATGAGCAGTTCTTC. V usage is TRBV7-2 and J usage is TRBJ2-1, with D maybe TRBD1 (5 bases). Germline CDR1 and CDR2: SGHTA and FQGNSA. The length of the CDR3 is 13 residues. V was trimmed by 3 bases and J by 7 bases, leaving 10 bases between them.

The chain uses TRBV28 and TRBJ2-2; 8 nucleotides align to TRBD1. This CDR3 region has 15 residues. V trimming: 6 bases; J trimming: 6 bases; junction bases outside the gene matches: 9. Germline-derived CDR1 and CDR2 are MDHEN and SYDVKM. This CDR3 reads CASSSGTGLPGELFF. Written as DNA, the CDR3 is TGTGCCAGCAGCTCCGGGACAGGACTTCCCGGGGAGCTGTTTTTT.

In DNA form, the CDR3 reads TGTGCCAGCAGCGTAGCTACAGGGCGTCCGGTCCTCTACGAGCAGTACGTC. Translation: CASSVATGRPVLYEQYV. V usage is TRBV9 and J usage is TRBJ2-7; perhaps TRBD1 as D (6 bases). The ends were cut back, 0 bases at V and 3 bases at J, with 19 bases in the middle. The CDR3 sequence is 17 residues long. CDR1 and CDR2 (germline): SGDLS, YYNGEE.

The chain recombines TRBV19 with TRBJ1-2; D not resolved. The CDR3 is 12 residues long. Trimming pared 7 bases from V and 2 bases from J, leaving 8 bases between. The germline V gene encodes CDR1 LNHDA and CDR2 SQIVND (reference sequence). CDR3 amino acids: CASNWENYGYTF. The CDR3 DNA is TGTGCCAGTAACTGGGAGAACTATGGCTACACCTTC.

The rearrangement links TRBV5-1 to TRBJ1-1; D gene ambiguous. The CDR3 spans 16 residues. Germline V lookup: CDR1 SGHRS, CDR2 YFSETQ. Trimming removed 0 bases at V and 1 base at J, with 13 bases between. CDR3 DNA: TGCGCCAGCAGCTTGGGAATTTTTAGTGGGAACACTGAAGCTTTCTTT. Translation gives CASSLGIFSGNTEAFF.

V gene TRBV6-1 combines with J gene TRBJ2-3, with 10 bases fitting TRBD2. The CDR3 covers 15 residues. The germline CDR1 and CDR2 sequences are MNHNS and SASEGT. Trimming removed 3 bases from V and 6 bases from J; junction bases left unmatched: 6. In nucleotides, the CDR3 is TGTGCCAGCAGTGAGGGCGGTAGCGGGGGGGATACGCAGTATTTT. Translated: CASSEGGSGGDTQYF.

This chain links TRBV5-1 with TRBJ2-3, with a possible D match to TRBD2 (7 bases). Germline CDR1 is SGHRS and CDR2 is YFSETQ. The CDR3 has 16 residues. V was trimmed by 0 bases and J by 4 bases, leaving 15 bases between them. CDR3 DNA: TGCGCCAGCAGCTTGGGTGCGGGGGCCCCCCCAGATACGCAGTATTTT. Translated, it gives CASSLGAGAPPDTQYF.

The chain has TRBV6-1 and TRBJ1-2; 7 bases match TRBD1. Trimming cost V 4 bases and J 2 bases; bases outside gene matches: 4. Per the germline V gene, CDR1 is MNHNS and CDR2 is SASEGT. The CDR3 has 14 residues. CDR3 DNA: TGTGCCAGCAGTGTGGGGGACAGAAACTATGGCTACACCTTC. Its translation: CASSVGDRNYGYTF.

The chain links TRBV19 to TRBJ1-2; no clear D gene. CDR3 length equals 14 residues. The V and J ends lost 5 bases and 1 base respectively, with 11 bases between them. Germline-derived CDR1 and CDR2 are LNHDA and SQIVND (reference sequence). CDR3 nucleotides: TGTGCCAGTAGTTCCCAACATGGTAACTATGGCTACACCTTC. Translating it yields CASSSQHGNYGYTF.